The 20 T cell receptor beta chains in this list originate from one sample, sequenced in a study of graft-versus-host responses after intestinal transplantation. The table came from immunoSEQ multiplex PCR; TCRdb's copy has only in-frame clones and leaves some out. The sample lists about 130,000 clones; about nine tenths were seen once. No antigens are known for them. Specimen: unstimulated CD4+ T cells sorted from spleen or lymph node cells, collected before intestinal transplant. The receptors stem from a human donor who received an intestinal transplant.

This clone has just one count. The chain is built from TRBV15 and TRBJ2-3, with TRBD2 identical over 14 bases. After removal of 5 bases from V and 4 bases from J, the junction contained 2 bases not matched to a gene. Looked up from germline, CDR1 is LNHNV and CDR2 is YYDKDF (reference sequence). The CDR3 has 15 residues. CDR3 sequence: CATSWGLAGADTQYF. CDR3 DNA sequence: TGTGCCACCAGCTGGGGACTAGCGGGAGCAGATACGCAGTATTTT.

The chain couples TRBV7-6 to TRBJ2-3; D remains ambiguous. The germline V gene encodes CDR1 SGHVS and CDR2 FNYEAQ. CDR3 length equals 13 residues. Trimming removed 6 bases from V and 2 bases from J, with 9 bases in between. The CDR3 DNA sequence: TGTGCCAGCAGTCCTCAACTCACAGATACGCAGTATTTT. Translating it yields CASSPQLTDTQYF.

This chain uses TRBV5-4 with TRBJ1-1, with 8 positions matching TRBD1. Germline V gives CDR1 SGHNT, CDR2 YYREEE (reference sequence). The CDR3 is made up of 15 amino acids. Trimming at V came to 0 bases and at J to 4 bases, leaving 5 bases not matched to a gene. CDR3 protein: CASSLDDRGGTEAFF. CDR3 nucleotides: TGTGCCAGCAGCTTGGATGACAGGGGTGGCACTGAAGCTTTCTTT.

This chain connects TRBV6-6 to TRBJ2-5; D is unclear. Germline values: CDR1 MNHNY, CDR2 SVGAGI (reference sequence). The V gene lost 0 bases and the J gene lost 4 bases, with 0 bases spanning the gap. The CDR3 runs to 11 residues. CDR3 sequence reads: CASSYSETQYF. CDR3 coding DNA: TGTGCCAGCAGTTACTCAGAGACCCAGTACTTC.

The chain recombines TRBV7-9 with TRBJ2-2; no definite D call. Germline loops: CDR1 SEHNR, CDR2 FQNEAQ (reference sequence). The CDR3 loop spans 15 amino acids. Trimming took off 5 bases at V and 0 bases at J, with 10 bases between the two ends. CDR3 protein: CASSVGSPNTGELFF. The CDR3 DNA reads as TGTGCCAGCAGCGTGGGCAGCCCGAACACCGGGGAGCTGTTTTTT. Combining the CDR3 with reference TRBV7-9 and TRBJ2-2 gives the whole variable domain DTGVSQNPRHKITKRGQNVTFRCDPISEHNRLYWYRQTLGQGPEFLTYFQNEAQLEKSRLLSDRFSAERPKGSFSTLEIQRTEQGDSAMYLCASSVGSPNTGELFFGEGSRLTVL.

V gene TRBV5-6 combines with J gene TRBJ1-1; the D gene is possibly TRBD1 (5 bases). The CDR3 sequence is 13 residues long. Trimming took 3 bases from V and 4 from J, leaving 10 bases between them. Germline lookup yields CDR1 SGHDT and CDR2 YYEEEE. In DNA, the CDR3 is TGTGCCAGCAGCTCCCCGGGGGGCACTGAAGCTTTCTTT. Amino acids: CASSSPGGTEAFF.

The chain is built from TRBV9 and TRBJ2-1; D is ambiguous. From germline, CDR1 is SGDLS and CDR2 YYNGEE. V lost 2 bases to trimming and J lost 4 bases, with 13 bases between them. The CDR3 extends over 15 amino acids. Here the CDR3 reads CASSVEHYIYNEQFF. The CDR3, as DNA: TGTGCCAGCAGCGTTGAGCACTACATTTACAATGAGCAGTTCTTC.

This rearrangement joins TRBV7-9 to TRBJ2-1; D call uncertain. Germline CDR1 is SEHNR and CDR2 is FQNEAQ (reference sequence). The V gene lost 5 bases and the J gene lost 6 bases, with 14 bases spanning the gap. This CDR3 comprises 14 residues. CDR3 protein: CASSPAPISNEQFF. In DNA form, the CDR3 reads TGTGCCAGCAGCCCCGCACCTATCTCCAATGAGCAGTTCTTC.

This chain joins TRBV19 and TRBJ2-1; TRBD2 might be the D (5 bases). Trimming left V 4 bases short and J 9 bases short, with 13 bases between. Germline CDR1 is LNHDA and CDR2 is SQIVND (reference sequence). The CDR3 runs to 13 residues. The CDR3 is CASSTHSESEQFF. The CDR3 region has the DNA TGTGCCAGTAGTACACATAGCGAGAGTGAGCAGTTCTTC. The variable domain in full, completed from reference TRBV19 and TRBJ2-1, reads DGGITQSPKYLFRKEGQNVTLSCEQNLNHDAMYWYRQDPGQGLRLIYYSQIVNDFQKGDIAEGYSVSREKKESFPLTVTSAQKNPTAFYLCASSTHSESEQFFGPGTRLTVL.

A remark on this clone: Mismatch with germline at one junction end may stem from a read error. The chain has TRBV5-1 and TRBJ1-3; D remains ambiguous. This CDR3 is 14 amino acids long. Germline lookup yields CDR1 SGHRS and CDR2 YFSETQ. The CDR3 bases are TGCGCCAGCAGCTCGGACTCTTTTGGAAGCACCATATATTTT. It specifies CASSSDSFGSTIYF.

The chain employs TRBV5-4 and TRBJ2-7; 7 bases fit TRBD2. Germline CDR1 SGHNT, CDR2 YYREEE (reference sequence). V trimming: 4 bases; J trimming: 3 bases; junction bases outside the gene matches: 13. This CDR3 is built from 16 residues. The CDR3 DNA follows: TGTGCCAGCAGCGTCGACAGACGCGGGAGCTACTACGAGCAGTACTTC. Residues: CASSVDRRGSYYEQYF.

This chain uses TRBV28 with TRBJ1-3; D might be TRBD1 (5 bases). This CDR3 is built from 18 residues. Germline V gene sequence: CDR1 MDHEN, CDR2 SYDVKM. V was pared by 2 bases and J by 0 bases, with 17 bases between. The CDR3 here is CASSLRTGDYLSGNTIYF. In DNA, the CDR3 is TGTGCCAGCAGTTTACGGACCGGGGACTATCTCTCTGGAAACACCATATATTTT.

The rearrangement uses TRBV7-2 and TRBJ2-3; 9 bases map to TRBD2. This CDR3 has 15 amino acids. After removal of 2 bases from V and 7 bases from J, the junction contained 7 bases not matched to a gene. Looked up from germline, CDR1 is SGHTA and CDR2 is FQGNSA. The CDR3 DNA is TGTGCCAGCAGCTTATTTGCGGGAGGGCCGTATACGCAGTATTTT. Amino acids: CASSLFAGGPYTQYF.

The CDR3 coding sequence is TGTGCCAGCAGTTTATACGGGTTAGGGGCTTACGAGCAGTACTTC. Its translation: CASSLYGLGAYEQYF. The V gene is TRBV27, the J gene TRBJ2-7, with D tentatively TRBD1 (5 bases). CDR3 length: 15 residues. V was clipped by 1 base and J by 4 bases, with 14 bases between them. Germline assignment: CDR1 MNHEY and CDR2 SMNVEV (reference sequence).

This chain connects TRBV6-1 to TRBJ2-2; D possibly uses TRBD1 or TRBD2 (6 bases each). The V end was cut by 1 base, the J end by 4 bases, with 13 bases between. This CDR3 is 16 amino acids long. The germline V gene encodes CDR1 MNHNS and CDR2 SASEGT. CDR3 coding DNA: TGTGCCAGCAGTGAAGATAGCTGGGGGGCCACCGGGGAGCTGTTTTTT. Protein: CASSEDSWGATGELFF.

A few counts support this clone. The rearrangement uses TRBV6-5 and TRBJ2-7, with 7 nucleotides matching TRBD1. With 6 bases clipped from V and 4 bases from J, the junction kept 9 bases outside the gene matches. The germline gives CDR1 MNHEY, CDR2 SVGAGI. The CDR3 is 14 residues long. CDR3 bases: TGTGCCAGCAGGATACAGGGGAAGGAGTACGAGCAGTACTTC. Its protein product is CASRIQGKEYEQYF.

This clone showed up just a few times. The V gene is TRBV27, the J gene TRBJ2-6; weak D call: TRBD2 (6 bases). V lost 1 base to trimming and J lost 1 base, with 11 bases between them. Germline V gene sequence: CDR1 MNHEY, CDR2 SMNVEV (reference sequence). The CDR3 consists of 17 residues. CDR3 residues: CASSLFWGESGANVLTF. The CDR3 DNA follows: TGTGCCAGCAGTTTATTCTGGGGGGAATCTGGGGCCAACGTCCTGACTTTC.

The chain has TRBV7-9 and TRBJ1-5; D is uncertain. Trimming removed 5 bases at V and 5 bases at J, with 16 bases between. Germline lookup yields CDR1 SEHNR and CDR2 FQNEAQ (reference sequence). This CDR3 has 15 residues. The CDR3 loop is CASSPDIGGDQPQHF. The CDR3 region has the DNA TGTGCCAGCAGCCCGGATATAGGCGGGGATCAGCCCCAGCATTTT. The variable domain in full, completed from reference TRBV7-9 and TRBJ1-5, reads DTGVSQNPRHKITKRGQNVTFRCDPISEHNRLYWYRQTLGQGPEFLTYFQNEAQLEKSRLLSDRFSAERPKGSFSTLEIQRTEQGDSAMYLCASSPDIGGDQPQHFGDGTRLSIL.

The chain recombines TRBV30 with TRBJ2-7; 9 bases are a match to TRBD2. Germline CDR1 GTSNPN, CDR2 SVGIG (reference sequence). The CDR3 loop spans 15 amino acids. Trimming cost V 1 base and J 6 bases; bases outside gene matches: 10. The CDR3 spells CAWSGLAGVLIEQYF. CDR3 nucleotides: TGTGCCTGGAGTGGCTTAGCGGGAGTTCTTATCGAGCAGTACTTC.

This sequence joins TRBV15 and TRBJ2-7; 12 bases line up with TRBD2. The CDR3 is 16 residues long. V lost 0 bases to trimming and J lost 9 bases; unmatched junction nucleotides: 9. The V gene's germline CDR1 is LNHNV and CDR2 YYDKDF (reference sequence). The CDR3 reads CATSRDLLAGGTGQYF. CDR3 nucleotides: TGTGCCACCAGCAGAGATCTCCTAGCGGGAGGGACGGGGCAGTACTTC.